The TCR beta chain under discussion was sequenced for a study of PD-L1 blockade in urothelial cancer. Study-level background: The analyses of blood took place 3 weeks (second dose) and 6 weeks after treatment start. Median T cell yield per blood sample was more than 120,000 cells.

Using immunoSEQ multiplex PCR, the repertoire was profiled, and TCRdb retains in-frame clones only, with some absent. The sample consists of around 110,000 clones, about 89% of them appearing once. Turning to this clone: Its target is unknown.

Study-wide results and caveats: Patients with below-median pretreatment blood clonality survived longer.

This CDR3 region has 15 residues. Germline V gene sequence: CDR1 MDHEN, CDR2 SYDVKM. The junction had 10 bases not matched to a gene; V was cut back by 5 bases and J by 4 bases. Time point in this sample: peripheral blood 6 weeks after treatment start. Patients each gave 1 to 8 samples, pretreatment and on-treatment. Source: PBMCs, taken around atezolizumab (anti-PD-L1) treatment. The clonotype was recovered from a man aged 55 to 70 with urothelial cancer. J is TRBJ1-2 and V is TRBV28; 7 bases agree with TRBD1. CDR3 protein: CASSVSGTDLYGYTF. The CDR3 DNA sequence: TGTGCCAGCAGTGTTTCCGGGACAGATCTCTATGGCTACACCTTC.